These 10 T cell receptor beta chains came from one sample sequenced in a study of shared clonotypes between healthy human individuals. Only in-frame clones appear in the TCRdb table, and some are missing; sequencing was by immunoSEQ multiplex PCR. Counted here are under 1,100,000 clones, about 80% occurring once; the ten biggest clones make up about 1.4%. Input material: memory CD4+ T cells sorted from blood. As to subset: CD45RA-negative fraction. Receptors originate from a man younger than 35 in good health.

The chain has TRBV7-2 and TRBJ2-4, with 9 bases fitting TRBD1. Unmatched junction bases numbered 5, after V lost 1 base and J lost 1 base. The CDR3 contains 17 residues. Germline CDR1 reads SGHTA; CDR2 reads FQGNSA. CDR3 in amino acids: CASSLGSGTGAKNIQYF. CDR3 DNA: TGTGCCAGCAGCTTAGGTTCCGGGACAGGGGCCAAAAACATTCAGTACTTC.

This clone was seen a handful of times. The V and J genes are TRBV20-1 and TRBJ2-5; D remains ambiguous. Germline CDR1 is DFQATT and CDR2 is SNEGSKA (reference sequence). V gave up 3 bases and J gave up 9 bases, with 8 bases separating them. CDR3 length equals 10 residues. CDR3 coding DNA: TGCAGTGCTAGTATCCAGGCCCAGTACTTC. It translates to CSASIQAQYF.

In this sample, this clone turned up once. The gene calls are TRBV5-8 and TRBJ2-1; D is undetermined. From germline, CDR1 is SGHTS and CDR2 YDEGEE. The ends were cut back, 4 bases at V and 0 bases at J, with 11 bases in the middle. This CDR3 has 15 amino acids. The CDR3 sequence is CASSRSGYSYNEQFF. The CDR3 DNA follows: TGTGCCAGCAGCCGAAGTGGATACTCCTACAATGAGCAGTTCTTC.

The chain is built from TRBV15 and TRBJ2-1; D is unresolved. CDR1 is LNHNV and CDR2 is YYDKDF in the germline V gene (reference sequence). There are 15 residues in the CDR3. V was clipped by 1 base and J by 3 bases, with 10 bases between them. DNA for the CDR3: TGTGCCACCAGCAGAGTGGACGGATACTACAATGAGCAGTTCTTC. Its translation: CATSRVDGYYNEQFF. Full variable domain (rest looked up from reference TRBV15 and TRBJ2-1): DAMVIQNPRYQVTQFGKPVTLSCSQTLNHNVMYWYQQKSSQAPKLLFHYYDKDFNNEADTPDNFQSRRPNTSFCFLDIRSPGLGDTAMYLCATSRVDGYYNEQFFGPGTRLTVL.

The chain recombines TRBV6-1 with TRBJ1-6; 9 positions match TRBD1. CDR1 and CDR2 (germline): MNHNS, SASEGT. The CDR3 has 15 amino acids. Germline trimming cut 4 bases from V and 6 bases from J; bases unmatched to any gene: 4. The CDR3 sequence is CASSGSGQGNSPLHF. The DNA of the CDR3 is TGTGCCAGCAGTGGGTCGGGACAGGGTAATTCACCCCTCCACTTT.

The J gene is TRBJ1-6, the V gene TRBV29-1; a weak D match, TRBD1 (6 bases). CDR1 is SQVTM and CDR2 is ANQGSEA in the germline V gene. The CDR3 loop spans 13 amino acids. V lost 7 bases and J lost 10, with 17 bases in between. The CDR3 sequence: CSATTGISSPLHF. DNA of the CDR3: TGCAGCGCTACGACAGGCATAAGCTCACCCCTCCACTTT.

Concerning this clone itself: The same CDR3 arises from other DNA sequences in this sample as well. The rearrangement links TRBV5-1 to TRBJ2-1; D is possibly TRBD1 or TRBD2 (7 bases each). This CDR3 region has 14 residues. CDR1 is SGHRS, CDR2 YFSETQ, per germline. V dropped 3 bases and J dropped 4 bases, with 11 bases sitting between them. CDR3 DNA: TGCGCCAGCAGCTCTCAGGGGGGGTACAATGAGCAGTTCTTC. This sequence encodes CASSSQGGYNEQFF.

The chain is built from TRBV2 and TRBJ2-7; 10 bases match TRBD1. The germline V gene encodes CDR1 SNHLY and CDR2 FYNNEI. CDR3 size: 15 residues. V dropped 8 bases and J dropped 6; count of bases not matched to a gene: 13. The CDR3 loop is CASADRQGAPGEQYF. The CDR3, as DNA: TGTGCCAGCGCGGACAGACAGGGGGCGCCTGGCGAGCAGTACTTC.

V is TRBV25-1 and J is TRBJ1-2; D is unresolved. CDR1 and CDR2 from the germline V gene are MGHDK and SYGVNS. CDR3 length: 13 residues. V dropped 2 bases and J dropped 8 bases, with 12 bases sitting between them. CDR3 coding DNA: TGTGCCAGCAGTGAACGTGAATCTAAGGGCTACACCTTC. Translating gives CASSERESKGYTF.

The rearrangement joins TRBV5-4 to TRBJ2-5, with D uncertain. Germline-derived CDR1 and CDR2 are SGHNT and YYREEE (reference sequence). The CDR3 is 14 residues long. Trimming left V 4 bases short and J 0 bases short, with 10 bases between. In nucleotides, the CDR3 is TGTGCCAGCAGCCAAGACCGATACCAAGAGACCCAGTACTTC. It is translated as CASSQDRYQETQYF.